The rows below give T cell receptor beta chains drawn from one sample of a study of human T cells and chemical hapten exposure. TCRdb re-analysed the RACE reads in MiXCR, keeping a single row per CDR3 protein. The table has around 99,000 distinct CDR3 sequences, about 10% seen once. This material consisted of whole blood, taken in connection with sensitization to the hapten diphenylcyclopropenone (DPC). The receptors originated from a middle-aged man with alopecia areata. Some clones in this sample may be carry-over from other donors' samples. Each CDR3 is given with its conserved first and last residue. A D gene is named only where the DNA matches it firmly. The listing skips clone size in some rows; elsewhere it reads once, few, many or a size class.

V,D,size,J,length,CDR3,DNA
TRBV20-1,TRBD2,few,TRBJ2-7,12,CSRAGGPSEQYF,TGCAGTCGGGCGGGAGGGCCTAGCGAGCAGTACTTC
TRBV7-2,TRBD2,many,TRBJ2-4,16,CASSREAGLAKNIQYF,TGTGCCAGCAGCCGCGAAGCGGGGTTAGCCAAAAACATTCAGTACTTC
TRBV29-1,TRBD2,-,TRBJ2-3,14,CSVDRRLAVNTQYF,TGCAGCGTCGATAGGCGGCTAGCGGTAAATACGCAGTATTTT
TRBV7-2,-,-,TRBJ2-3,13,CASRFSGDHTQYF,TGTGCCAGCAGATTTAGCGGCGACCATACGCAGTATTTT
TRBV6-2/TRBV6-3,TRBD1,-,TRBJ1-4,15,CASAGTGGRNEKLFF,TGTGCCAGCGCTGGAACAGGGGGCCGAAATGAAAAACTGTTTTTT
TRBV7-2,-,-,TRBJ2-5,13,CASSRQTQETQYF,TGTGCCAGCAGCCGACAGACCCAAGAGACCCAGTACTTC
TRBV12-3/TRBV12-4,-,-,TRBJ2-6,15,CASSPTRAGANVLTF,TGTGCCAGCAGTCCCACTAGGGCTGGGGCCAACGTCCTGACTTTC
TRBV7-8,TRBD1,few,TRBJ2-3,15,CASSSRQGAKDTQYF,TGTGCCAGCAGCTCGAGACAGGGGGCTAAAGATACGCAGTATTTT
TRBV4-3,TRBD1,many,TRBJ2-3,14,CASSSRDREDTQYF,TGCGCCAGCAGCAGCCGGGACAGGGAGGATACGCAGTATTTT
TRBV29-1,TRBD1,many,TRBJ1-1,12,CSGGQGSYEAFF,TGCAGCGGGGGACAGGGAAGCTATGAAGCTTTCTTT
TRBV7-2,-,few,TRBJ1-2,14,CASSLGVHEKGYTF,TGTGCCAGCAGCTTGGGGGTTCATGAGAAAGGCTACACCTTC
TRBV7-6,TRBD2,-,TRBJ2-3,16,CASSIGLAGSADTQYF,TGTGCCAGCAGCATAGGACTAGCGGGAAGTGCAGATACGCAGTATTTT
TRBV6-5,TRBD1,-,TRBJ1-2,16,CASSSIPGTGLYGYTF,TGTGCCAGCAGTTCCATCCCCGGGACAGGGCTCTATGGCTACACCTTC
TRBV7-9,-,many,TRBJ1-2,15,CASSLATPANYGYTF,TGTGCCAGCAGCTTAGCCACACCCGCTAACTATGGCTACACCTTC
TRBV5-1,-,-,TRBJ2-3,15,CASSPLGFSTDTQYF,TGCGCCAGCAGCCCCCTCGGCTTCAGCACAGATACGCAGTATTTT
TRBV14,TRBD1,-,TRBJ1-3,17,CASSQLTGGYSGNTIYF,TGTGCCAGCAGCCAACTGACAGGGGGCTACTCTGGAAACACCATATATTTT
TRBV28,TRBD2,many,TRBJ2-3,17,CASSSGLAGGPVDTQYF,TGTGCCAGCAGTTCCGGACTAGCGGGAGGGCCGGTTGATACGCAGTATTTT
TRBV28,-,few,TRBJ1-1,12,CASSKVNTEAFF,TGTGCCAGCAGCAAAGTGAACACTGAAGCTTTCTTT
TRBV20-1,-,-,TRBJ2-1,12,CSATTAFNEQFF,TGCAGTGCTACGACTGCTTTCAATGAGCAGTTCTTC
TRBV5-5,-,-,TRBJ2-7,21,CASSLGGVPGFSTRPAYEQYF,TGTGCCAGCAGCTTGGGAGGGGTCCCGGGGTTTTCTACACGTCCTGCCTACGAGCAGTACTTC
TRBV29-1,-,many,TRBJ1-1,13,CSVEDLGRTEAFF,TGCAGCGTTGAAGATCTCGGCCGAACTGAAGCTTTCTTT
TRBV5-6,-,few,TRBJ1-5,12,CASSSQYQPQHF,TGTGCCAGCAGCTCACAGTATCAGCCCCAGCATTTT
TRBV20-1,TRBD2,-,TRBJ2-7,15,CSARDPGLVGYEQYF,TGCAGTGCTAGAGATCCCGGACTAGTGGGGTACGAGCAGTACTTC
TRBV12-3/TRBV12-4,TRBD2,few,TRBJ2-5,14,CASSPASGVWAQYF,TGTGCCAGCAGCCCGGCTAGCGGGGTCTGGGCCCAGTACTTC
TRBV27,-,-,TRBJ1-6,12,CASSLNGSPLNF,TGTGCCAGCAGTTTAAACGGTTCACCCCTCAACTTT
TRBV18,-,-,TRBJ2-2,15,CASSPITGNTGELFF,TGTGCCAGCTCACCAATTACAGGGAACACCGGGGAGCTGTTTTTT
TRBV14,-,few,TRBJ2-3,13,CASSQDYADTQYF,TGTGCCAGCAGCCAAGATTATGCAGATACGCAGTATTTT
TRBV18,TRBD1,many,TRBJ1-2,15,CASSPLDREGDGYTF,TGTGCCAGCTCGCCTCTTGACAGGGAAGGGGATGGCTACACCTTC
TRBV19,-,-,TRBJ2-2,15,CATSEGDWNTGELFF,TGTGCCACCTCCGAGGGGGACTGGAACACCGGGGAGCTGTTTTTT
TRBV7-2,TRBD1,few,TRBJ1-2,15,CASSSLGGAGYGYTF,TGTGCCAGCAGCTCATTAGGGGGCGCAGGCTATGGCTACACCTTC
TRBV15,TRBD1,many,TRBJ1-3,17,CATSRVRDSSSGNTIYF,TGTGCCACCAGCAGAGTCCGGGACAGCTCCTCTGGAAACACCATATATTTT
TRBV21-1,-,-,TRBJ2-5,16,CASSKLAGGGRETQYF,TGTGCCAGCAGCAAACTCGCAGGGGGAGGAAGAGAGACCCAGTACTTC
TRBV6-5,TRBD1,few,TRBJ1-5,16,CASIEDRVVWDQPQHF,TGTGCCAGCATCGAGGACAGGGTTGTTTGGGATCAGCCCCAGCATTTT
TRBV10-3,-,-,TRBJ2-7,12,CAISDEAYEQYF,TGTGCCATCAGTGACGAGGCCTACGAGCAGTACTTC
TRBV7-9,-,-,TRBJ2-1,14,CASSSGLRDNEQFF,TGTGCCAGCAGCTCCGGGTTGAGGGACAATGAGCAGTTCTTC
TRBV10-3,-,many,TRBJ1-1,17,CAISESSLGRLNTEAFF,TGTGCCATCAGTGAGTCGAGTTTGGGCAGATTGAACACTGAAGCTTTCTTT
TRBV5-4,TRBD1,-,TRBJ2-3,14,CASSPDRDPDTQYF,TGTGCCAGCAGCCCGGACAGGGACCCAGATACGCAGTATTTT
TRBV12-3/TRBV12-4,TRBD1,many,TRBJ1-4,11,CASRAQGELFF,TGTGCCAGCAGAGCCCAGGGGGAACTGTTTTTT
TRBV25-1,TRBD1,many,TRBJ2-7,15,CASIGAGTGVHEQYF,TGTGCCAGCATTGGAGCCGGGACAGGGGTACACGAGCAGTACTTC
TRBV11-3,-,many,TRBJ2-1,14,CASSLERGLHEQFF,TGTGCCAGCAGCTTAGAGCGAGGGCTTCATGAGCAGTTCTTC
TRBV28,-,many,TRBJ2-5,13,CASSPPALETQYF,TGTGCCAGCAGCCCTCCAGCCTTGGAGACCCAGTACTTC
TRBV6-2/TRBV6-3,-,-,TRBJ2-3,15,CASRHWGLGTDTQYF,TGTGCCAGCAGGCACTGGGGTCTAGGCACAGATACGCAGTATTTT
TRBV12-3/TRBV12-4,TRBD2,few,TRBJ2-3,14,CASSGTSATSQGYF,TGTGCCAGCAGTGGGACTAGCGCCACGTCACAGGGGTATTTT
TRBV7-2,-,-,TRBJ1-3,14,CASSLGRGRDTIYF,TGTGCCAGCAGCTTGGGACGGGGCAGAGACACCATATATTTT
TRBV7-2,-,few,TRBJ2-3,16,CASSLHVVSSTDTQYF,TGTGCCAGCAGCTTACATGTGGTATCTAGCACAGATACGCAGTATTTT
TRBV28,-,-,TRBJ1-5,20,CASSLNGGYKRWSRNQPQHF,TGTGCCAGCAGTTTAAACGGGGGGTACAAGCGATGGAGTCGCAATCAGCCCCAGCATTTT
TRBV6-2/TRBV6-3,TRBD1,-,TRBJ1-1,11,CASSQGQKAFF,TGTGCCAGCAGCCAGGGACAGAAAGCTTTCTTT